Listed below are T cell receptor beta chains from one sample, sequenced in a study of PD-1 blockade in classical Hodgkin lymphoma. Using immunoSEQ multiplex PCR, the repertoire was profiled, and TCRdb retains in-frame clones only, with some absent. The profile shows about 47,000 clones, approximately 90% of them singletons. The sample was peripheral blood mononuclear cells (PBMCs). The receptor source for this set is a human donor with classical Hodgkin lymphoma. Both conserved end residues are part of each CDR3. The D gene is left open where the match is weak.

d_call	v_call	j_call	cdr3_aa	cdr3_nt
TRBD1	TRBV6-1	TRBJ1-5	CASSEGTGYNQPQHF	TGTGCCAGCAGTGAGGGGACAGGGTACAATCAGCCCCAGCATTTT
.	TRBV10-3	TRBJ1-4	CAISEGHRAGEKLFF	TGTGCCATCAGTGAGGGGCACAGGGCAGGTGAAAAACTGTTTTTT
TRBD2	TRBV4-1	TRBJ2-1	CASSLRGSLAGGSEQFF	TGCGCCAGCAGCCTGCGGGGGTCGCTAGCGGGAGGAAGTGAGCAGTTCTTC
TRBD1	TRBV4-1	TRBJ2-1	CASSQPSGGSYNEQFF	TGCGCCAGCAGCCAACCGTCAGGGGGCAGTTACAATGAGCAGTTCTTC
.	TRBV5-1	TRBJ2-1	CASSFALASSSYNEQFF	TGCGCCAGCAGCTTCGCCTTAGCGTCGAGCTCCTACAATGAGCAGTTCTTC
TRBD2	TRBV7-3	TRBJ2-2	CASSLAGGPTGELFF	TGTGCCAGCAGCTTAGCGGGAGGGCCGACCGGGGAGCTGTTTTTT
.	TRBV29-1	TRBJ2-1	CSVEVLEMVDEQFF	TGCAGCGTTGAAGTACTTGAAATGGTGGATGAGCAGTTCTTC
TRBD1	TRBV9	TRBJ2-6	CASSVEGGPGANVLTF	TGTGCCAGCAGCGTAGAAGGGGGCCCTGGGGCCAACGTCCTGACTTTC
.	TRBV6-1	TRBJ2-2	CAGGWLVSWSELFF	TGTGCCGGGGGGTGGCTAGTGTCTTGGTCGGAGCTGTTTTTT
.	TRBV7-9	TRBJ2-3	CASPDTQYF	TGTGCCAGTCCAGATACGCAGTATTTT
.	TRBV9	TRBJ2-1	CASSLNYYDTGEGNEQFF	TGTGCCAGCAGCCTCAATTACTATGACACGGGTGAGGGCAATGAGCAGTTCTTC
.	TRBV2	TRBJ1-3	CASSPPDGNSGNTIYF	TGTGCCAGCAGTCCGCCGGACGGAAACTCTGGAAACACCATATATTTT
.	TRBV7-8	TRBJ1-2	CASSLGSGINTF	TGTGCCAGCAGCTTAGGGTCGGGGATCAACACCTTC
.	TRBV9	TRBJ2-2	CASSVGVRAGTGELFF	TGTGCCAGCAGCGTAGGAGTTCGAGCGGGCACCGGGGAGCTGTTTTTT
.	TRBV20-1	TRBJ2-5	CSASDFETQYF	TGCAGTGCTTCAGACTTTGAGACCCAGTACTTC
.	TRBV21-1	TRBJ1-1	CASSPRGETGDTEAFF	TGTGCCAGCAGCCCCCGGGGGGAGACAGGGGACACTGAAGCTTTCTTT